A single sample gave rise to the 25 T cell receptor beta chains below, sequenced in a study of blood T cell repertoires in COVID-19. Here immunoSEQ multiplex PCR was the method, and the copy in TCRdb shows in-frame clones only, minus some. Of a few hundred thousand clones listed, approximately 82% are singletons. Source material: peripheral blood. The receptors here all came from a woman aged 18-30 years with acute or convalescent COVID-19.

The chain has TRBV4-1 and TRBJ2-1, with 10 bases matching TRBD2. CDR1 MGHRA and CDR2 YSYEKL come from the germline V gene. The CDR3 has 13 residues. J gave up 5 bases and V 9 bases, and 4 bases lay outside the gene matches. CDR3 residues: CASTGTSDNEQFF. The CDR3 DNA follows: TGCGCCAGTACCGGGACTAGCGACAATGAGCAGTTCTTC.

CDR3 residues: CASSPRDSGRAIPEQYF. The CDR3 region has the DNA TGTGCCAGCTCACCACGGGATAGCGGGAGGGCTATTCCCGAGCAGTACTTC. This chain links TRBV18 with TRBJ2-7; 11 bases are shared with TRBD2. Looked up from germline, CDR1 is KGHSH and CDR2 is LQKENI. The CDR3 consists of 17 residues. V lost 1 base to trimming and J lost 6 bases; unmatched junction nucleotides: 11.

This clone has just one count. J is TRBJ1-2 and V is TRBV5-4; D is uncertain. V dropped 2 bases and J dropped 7 bases, with 12 bases sitting between them. CDR3 length: 13 amino acids. Germline CDR1 SGHNT, CDR2 YYREEE (reference sequence). The CDR3 DNA is TGTGCCAGCAGCTTCCTGGAGGCGAGTGGCTACACCTTC. It yields the protein CASSFLEASGYTF. Supplemented by reference TRBV5-4 and TRBJ1-2, the full variable domain reads ETGVTQSPTHLIKTRGQQVTLRCSSQSGHNTVSWYQQALGQGPQFIFQYYREEENGRGNFPPRFSGLQFPNYSSELNVNALELDDSALYLCASSFLEASGYTFGSGTRLTVV.

This clone appeared once. The V and J genes are TRBV6-6 and TRBJ2-7; 9 nucleotides align to TRBD2. Looked up from germline, CDR1 is MNHNY and CDR2 is SVGAGI (reference sequence). The CDR3 is 16 residues long. Losses at the gene ends were 6 bases for V and 6 bases for J; bases not matched to a gene: 15. The CDR3 region is CASRGLSGTSKAEQYF. DNA for the CDR3: TGTGCCAGCAGAGGACTTTCCGGGACTAGCAAGGCCGAGCAGTACTTC.

The J gene is TRBJ2-1, the V gene TRBV9; no firm D call. The CDR3 is 15 amino acids. From germline, CDR1 is SGDLS and CDR2 YYNGEE. Trimming stripped 3 bases from V and 3 bases from J, with 13 bases between. The CDR3 bases are TGTGCCAGCAGCGCACAGACCCGTGGCTACAATGAGCAGTTCTTC. Protein sequence: CASSAQTRGYNEQFF.

This sequence joins TRBV18 and TRBJ1-3; a weak D match, TRBD1 (5 bases). Germline CDR1 KGHSH, CDR2 LQKENI. Trimming pared 1 base from V and 0 bases from J, leaving 10 bases between. The CDR3 has 16 amino acids. The CDR3 DNA follows: TGTGCCAGCTCACCACTTCGACAGCCCTCTGGAAACACCATATATTTT. It specifies CASSPLRQPSGNTIYF.

The chain employs TRBV10-3 and TRBJ1-2; TRBD1 matches at 9 bases. CDR3 length equals 14 residues. V dropped 3 bases and J dropped 5; count of bases not matched to a gene: 4. Per the germline V gene, CDR1 is ENHRY and CDR2 is SYGVKD. The CDR3 region has the DNA TGTGCCATCAGTGATGGGGACAGGGCTTATGGCTACACCTTC. It codes for CAISDGDRAYGYTF.

The chain carries TRBV7-9 and TRBJ2-7; D is possibly TRBD2 (6 bases). This CDR3 has 12 amino acids. V gave up 3 bases and J gave up 6 bases, with 9 bases separating them. Per germline, CDR1 SEHNR and CDR2 FQNEAQ (reference sequence). Here the CDR3 DNA reads TGTGCCAGCAGCTTGTTTAGCGGCGAGCAGTACTTC. Translated, it gives CASSLFSGEQYF.

The chain is built from TRBV24-1 and TRBJ2-1, with TRBD2 as a possible D gene (6 bases). This CDR3 contains 14 residues. V was clipped by 1 base and J by 7 bases, with 10 bases between them. In germline, CDR1 is KGHDR, CDR2 SFDVKD. In DNA form, the CDR3 reads TGTGCCACCAGTGATTTTCTGGGGAGGAATGAGCAGTTCTTC. This codes for CATSDFLGRNEQFF.

This chain connects TRBV7-2 to TRBJ2-3; TRBD2 matches at 7 bases. The length of the CDR3 is 13 residues. Germline CDR1 SGHTA, CDR2 FQGNSA. V was pared by 3 bases and J by 4 bases, with 1 base of the junction left unmatched. The CDR3: CASSLGGADTQYF. In DNA, the CDR3 is TGTGCCAGCAGCTTGGGAGGGGCAGATACGCAGTATTTT. The whole variable domain, remainder taken from reference TRBV7-2 and TRBJ2-3, is GAGVSQSPSNKVTEKGKDVELRCDPISGHTALYWYRQSLGQGLEFLIYFQGNSAPDKSGLPSDRFSAERTGGSVSTLTIQRTQQEDSAVYLCASSLGGADTQYFGPGTRLTVL.

The rearrangement uses TRBV2 and TRBJ1-1; D remains unclear. The CDR3 consists of 14 residues. Between the trimmed V and J ends, which lost 0 bases and 8 bases, there was a span of 13 bases. Germline CDR1 is SNHLY and CDR2 is FYNNEI. The CDR3 DNA follows: TGTGCCAGCAGTGAAGCGCTTCGGGTAGCCGAAGCTTTCTTT. This codes for CASSEALRVAEAFF. The entire variable domain, with the rest obtained from reference TRBV2 and TRBJ1-1, is as follows: EPEVTQTPSHQVTQMGQEVILRCVPISNHLYFYWYRQILGQKVEFLVSFYNNEISEKSEIFDDQFSVERPDGSNFTLKIRSTKLEDSAMYFCASSEALRVAEAFFGQGTRLTVV.

The chain has TRBV4-3 and TRBJ1-3, with a tentative D call TRBD1 (5 bases). CDR3 size: 16 residues. With 0 bases removed from V and 4 bases from J, the gap between germline ends came to 13 bases. Germline V lookup: CDR1 LGHNA, CDR2 YSLEER. The CDR3 is CASSQDWRGSGNTIYF. The CDR3, as DNA: TGCGCCAGCAGCCAAGATTGGAGGGGCAGCGGAAACACCATATATTTT.

A single count supports this clone. CDR3 amino acids: CATKTGEYNEQFF. CDR3 nucleotides: TGTGCCACCAAGACAGGGGAATACAATGAGCAGTTCTTC. The chain recombines TRBV24-1 with TRBJ2-1; 8 bases match TRBD1. Trimming at V came to 8 bases and at J to 4 bases, leaving 3 bases not matched to a gene. The germline gives CDR1 KGHDR, CDR2 SFDVKD. The CDR3 has 13 amino acids.

This clone has only a few counts. V is TRBV19 and J is TRBJ1-2; 7 nucleotides agree with TRBD1. Germline V gene data show CDR1 as LNHDA and CDR2 as SQIVND (reference sequence). This CDR3 spans 12 amino acids. V shed 7 bases and J 8 bases; nucleotides not matched to a gene: 7. The CDR3 DNA sequence: TGTGCCAGTATTGACAGGGTCAGGGGCTACACCTTC. It codes for CASIDRVRGYTF.

The chain links TRBV28 to TRBJ2-1; 8 bases align to TRBD2. The CDR3 spans 15 residues. After removal of 1 base from V and 6 bases from J, the junction contained 5 bases not matched to a gene. CDR1 is MDHEN, CDR2 SYDVKM, per germline. The CDR3 nucleotides are TGTGCCAGCAGTTTATACGGGAGGGCCCTCAATGAGCAGTTCTTC. This encodes CASSLYGRALNEQFF. Supplemented by reference TRBV28 and TRBJ2-1, the full variable domain reads DVKVTQSSRYLVKRTGEKVFLECVQDMDHENMFWYRQDPGLGLRLIYFSYDVKMKEKGDIPEGYSVSREKKERFSLILESASTNQTSMYLCASSLYGRALNEQFFGPGTRLTVL.

The rearrangement uses TRBV2 and TRBJ2-2, with D tentatively TRBD2 (5 bases). The CDR3 contains 12 residues. Trimming cost V 5 bases and J 7 bases, with 8 bases left between them. The germline CDR1 and CDR2 sequences are SNHLY and FYNNEI. For the CDR3, the DNA is TGTGCCAGCAGTCGGGAAGGCGGGGAGCTGTTTTTT. Its protein is CASSREGGELFF.

The rearrangement joins TRBV5-1 to TRBJ1-6, with D unresolved. With 6 bases removed from V and 7 bases from J, the gap between germline ends came to 11 bases. This CDR3 is built from 13 residues. Germline V gives CDR1 SGHRS, CDR2 YFSETQ. CDR3: CASKEGENSPLHF. In DNA, the CDR3 is TGCGCCAGCAAGGAGGGAGAGAATTCACCCCTCCACTTT.

The J gene is TRBJ1-1, the V gene TRBV6-9, with a tentative D call TRBD1 (5 bases). V was shortened by 7 bases and J by 1 base, with 10 bases between the two germline ends. The CDR3 is 13 residues long. The germline gives CDR1 MNHGY, CDR2 SVAAGI. CDR3 sequence (DNA): TGTGCCAGCACGGACACGCCGAACACTGAAGCTTTCTTT. Its translation is CASTDTPNTEAFF.

The rearrangement links TRBV5-1 to TRBJ1-1; no clear D gene. V was clipped by 4 bases and J by 1 base, with 8 bases between them. The CDR3 contains 13 residues. Germline V gene data show CDR1 as SGHRS and CDR2 as YFSETQ. The CDR3 region is CASSPVRNTEAFF. The CDR3 DNA is TGCGCCAGCAGCCCGGTACGGAACACTGAAGCTTTCTTT.

J is TRBJ2-7 and V is TRBV11-2; TRBD1 matches 7 bases. Looked up from germline, CDR1 is SGHAT and CDR2 is FQNNGV. The CDR3 contains 11 residues. V lost 6 bases to trimming and J lost 6 bases; unmatched junction nucleotides: 2. CDR3 bases: TGTGCCAGCAGAGACAGGGTCGAGCAGTACTTC. Protein product: CASRDRVEQYF.

The rearrangement joins TRBV18 to TRBJ2-1, with D maybe TRBD1 (6 bases). V was clipped by 6 bases and J by 7 bases, with 13 bases between them. From germline, CDR1 is KGHSH and CDR2 LQKENI. The CDR3 consists of 13 residues. DNA for the CDR3: TGTGCCAGCTCCGAAGGGGGTGTTAATGAGCAGTTCTTC. Its protein product is CASSEGGVNEQFF.

V and J are TRBV28 and TRBJ2-7, with 12 bases identical to TRBD2. CDR3 length equals 16 residues. J gave up 6 bases and V 4 bases, and 10 bases lay outside the gene matches. Germline V lookup: CDR1 MDHEN, CDR2 SYDVKM. The CDR3 nucleotides are TGTGCCAGCAGTTCCCTAGCGGGAGGGCTGAATCTCGAGCAGTACTTC. It specifies CASSSLAGGLNLEQYF.

This chain uses TRBV28 with TRBJ2-7, with D possibly being TRBD1 (5 bases). Germline CDR1 reads MDHEN; CDR2 reads SYDVKM. V shed 6 bases and J shed 3 bases, with 24 bases lying between them. The CDR3 is 17 residues long. The CDR3 coding sequence is TGTGCCAGCAGACCGTGGGGCCACAGTGGACCCAGCTACGAGCAGTACTTC. Encoded protein: CASRPWGHSGPSYEQYF.

The J gene is TRBJ1-5, the V gene TRBV7-2; D remains ambiguous. CDR1 is SGHTA, CDR2 FQGNSA, per germline. The CDR3 runs 13 residues. V gave up 1 base and J gave up 9 bases, with 10 bases separating them. Written as DNA, the CDR3 is TGTGCCAGCAGCTTAGATCGACATCGGCCCCAGCATTTT. It is translated as CASSLDRHRPQHF.

This clone was detected a few times. V gene TRBV25-1 combines with J gene TRBJ2-2; 8 bases are a match to TRBD1. The CDR3 totals 16 residues. Trimming removed 5 bases from V and 4 bases from J; junction bases left unmatched: 9. Germline assignment: CDR1 MGHDK and CDR2 SYGVNS. The CDR3 sequence is CASSITRTGSTGELFF. The CDR3 DNA reads TGTGCCAGCAGTATTACGAGGACAGGGTCCACCGGGGAGCTGTTTTTT.